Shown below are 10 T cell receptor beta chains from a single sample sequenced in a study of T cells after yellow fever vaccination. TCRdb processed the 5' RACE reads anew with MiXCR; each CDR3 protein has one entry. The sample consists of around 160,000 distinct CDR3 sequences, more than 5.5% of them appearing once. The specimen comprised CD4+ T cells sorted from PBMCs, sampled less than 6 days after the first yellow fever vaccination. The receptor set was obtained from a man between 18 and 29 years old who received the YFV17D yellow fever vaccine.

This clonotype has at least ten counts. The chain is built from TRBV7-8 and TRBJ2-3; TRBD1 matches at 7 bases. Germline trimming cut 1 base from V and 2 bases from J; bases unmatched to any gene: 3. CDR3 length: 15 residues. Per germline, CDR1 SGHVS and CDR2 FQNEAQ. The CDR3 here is CASSLGGQTTDTQYF. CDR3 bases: TGTGCCAGCAGCTTAGGGGGACAGACCACAGATACGCAGTATTTT.

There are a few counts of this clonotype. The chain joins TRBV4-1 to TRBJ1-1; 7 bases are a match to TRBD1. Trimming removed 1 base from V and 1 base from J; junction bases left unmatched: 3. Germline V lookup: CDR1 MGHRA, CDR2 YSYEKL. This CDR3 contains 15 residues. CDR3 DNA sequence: TGCGCCAGCAGCCAAGGGAACAGGGGGAACACTGAAGCTTTCTTT. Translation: CASSQGNRGNTEAFF.

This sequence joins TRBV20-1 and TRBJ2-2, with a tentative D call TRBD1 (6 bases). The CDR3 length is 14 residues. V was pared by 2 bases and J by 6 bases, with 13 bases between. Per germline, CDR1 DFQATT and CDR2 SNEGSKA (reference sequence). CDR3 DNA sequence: TGCAGTGCTAGAAACAGGGTAAATCCCGGGGAGCTGTTTTTT. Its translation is CSARNRVNPGELFF.

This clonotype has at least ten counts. The CDR3 sequence is CASSYGTGEGYTF. The CDR3 nucleotides are TGTGCCAGCAGTTACGGGACAGGCGAGGGCTACACCTTC. V gene TRBV6-6 combines with J gene TRBJ1-2; 8 nucleotides match TRBD1. V was pared by 2 bases and J by 8 bases, with 4 bases of the junction left unmatched. The CDR3 length is 13 residues. Germline lookup yields CDR1 MNHNY and CDR2 SVGAGI (reference sequence).

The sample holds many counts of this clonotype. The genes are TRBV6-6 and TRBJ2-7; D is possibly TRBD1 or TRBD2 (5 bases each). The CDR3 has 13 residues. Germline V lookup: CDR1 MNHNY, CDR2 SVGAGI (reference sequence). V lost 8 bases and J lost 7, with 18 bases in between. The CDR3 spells CASRVGTGLEQYF. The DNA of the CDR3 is TGTGCCAGCCGGGTCGGGACGGGCTTGGAGCAGTACTTC.

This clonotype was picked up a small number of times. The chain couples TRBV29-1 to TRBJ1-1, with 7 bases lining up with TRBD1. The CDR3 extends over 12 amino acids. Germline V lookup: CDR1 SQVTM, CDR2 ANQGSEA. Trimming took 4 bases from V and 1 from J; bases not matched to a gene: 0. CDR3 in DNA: TGCAGCGTTGGGACAGGGAACACTGAAGCTTTCTTT. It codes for CSVGTGNTEAFF. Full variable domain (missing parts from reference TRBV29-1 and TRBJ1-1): SAVISQKPSRDICQRGTSLTIQCQVDSQVTMMFWYRQQPGQSLTLIATANQGSEATYESGFVIDKFPISRPNLTFSTLTVSNMSPEDSSIYLCSVGTGNTEAFFGQGTRLTVV.

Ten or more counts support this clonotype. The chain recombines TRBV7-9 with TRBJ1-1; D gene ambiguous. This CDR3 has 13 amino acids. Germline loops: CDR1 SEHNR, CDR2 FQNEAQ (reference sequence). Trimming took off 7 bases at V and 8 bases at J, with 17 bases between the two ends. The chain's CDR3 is CASTQSGSREAFF. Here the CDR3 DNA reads TGTGCCAGCACCCAGTCGGGGAGCCGGGAAGCTTTCTTT.

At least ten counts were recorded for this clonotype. CDR3 nucleotide sequence: TGTGCCAGCAGTAGGGGGGGACTAGCGGGGCAAGAGACCCAGTACTTC. It specifies CASSRGGLAGQETQYF. J is TRBJ2-5 and V is TRBV7-3, with 13 nucleotides matching TRBD2. With V trimmed by 6 bases and J by 2 bases, 6 bases remained unmatched. Germline values: CDR1 SGHTA, CDR2 FQGTGA. This CDR3 spans 16 amino acids. Full variable domain (outside the CDR3, taken from reference TRBV7-3 and TRBJ2-5): GAGVSQTPSNKVTEKGKYVELRCDPISGHTALYWYRQSLGQGPEFLIYFQGTGAADDSGLPNDRFFAVRPEGSVSTLKIQRTERGDSAVYLCASSRGGLAGQETQYFGPGTRLLVL.

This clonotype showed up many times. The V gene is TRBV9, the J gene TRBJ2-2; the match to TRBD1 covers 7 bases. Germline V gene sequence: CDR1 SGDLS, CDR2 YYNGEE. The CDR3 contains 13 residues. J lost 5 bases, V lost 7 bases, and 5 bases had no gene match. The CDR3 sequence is CASGGQKTGELFF. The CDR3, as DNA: TGTGCCAGCGGGGGACAGAAAACCGGGGAGCTGTTTTTT.

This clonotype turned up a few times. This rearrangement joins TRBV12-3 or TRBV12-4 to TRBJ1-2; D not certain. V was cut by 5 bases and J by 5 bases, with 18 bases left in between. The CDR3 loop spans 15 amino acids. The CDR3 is CASSPRTAGIYGYTF. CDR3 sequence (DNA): TGTGCCAGCAGTCCAAGAACAGCGGGAATTTATGGCTACACCTTC.